The clone carrying this T cell receptor (beta chain) turned up a few times. No antigen is known for it. Per the germline V gene, CDR1 is MNHEY and CDR2 is SVGAGI. The CDR3 is 12 residues long. Trimming took 4 bases from V and 3 from J, leaving 6 bases between them. The sample comes from a study of Graves' ophthalmopathy and Graves' hyperthyroidism. In the study overall: Samples of peripheral blood were obtained at initial diagnosis, prior to treatment of any kind. Findings of the study overall: Ophthalmopathy progression prediction by the model yielded a sensitivity of about 69% and a specificity of approximately 77%.

As the template, RNA transcripts were used to amplify TCR beta CDR3 regions. The first round was an RT-PCR with HTBI primers, and the second round was a multiplex PCR. TCRdb reprocessed the multiplex PCR reads with MiXCR, giving one entry per CDR3 protein. This sample has under 350,000 distinct CDR3 sequences, with roughly 15% found just once. The sample comprised peripheral blood. This TCR came from an adult man with Graves' ophthalmopathy. V is TRBV6-5 and J is TRBJ1-2; D is undetermined. CDR3 loop: CASSSEDYGYTF. CDR3 nucleotide sequence: TGTGCCAGCAGTTCTGAAGACTATGGCTACACCTTC.